What follows are 27 T cell receptor beta chains derived from one specimen sequenced in a study of T cell repertoires in cytomegalovirus infection. In TCRdb, the reads were re-called with MiXCR into one record per CDR3 protein. The sample shows a few hundred thousand distinct CDR3 sequences, approximately 40% of them seen only once. No antigen has been assigned to these receptors. The specimen comprised cultured PBMCs, sampled from culture after CMV antigen stimulation. These receptors all come from a human donor in good health (CMV status not recorded). Some clones in this sample may be carry-over from other donors' samples.

This clonotype was counted between two and nine times. The chain has TRBV7-9 and TRBJ1-2; D is possibly TRBD1 (6 bases). The CDR3 consists of 14 residues. The V and J ends lost 4 bases and 8 bases respectively, with 17 bases between them. Per germline, CDR1 SEHNR and CDR2 FQNEAQ (reference sequence). This chain's CDR3 is CASSSTQAGDGYTF. In DNA, the CDR3 is TGTGCCAGCAGCTCCACCCAAGCAGGGGACGGCTACACCTTC.

The chain employs TRBV7-2 and TRBJ2-1; D is perhaps TRBD2 (6 bases). CDR3 size: 17 residues. CDR1 and CDR2 from the germline V gene are SGHTA and FQGNSA. Trimming removed 5 bases at V and 0 bases at J, with 17 bases between. The CDR3 nucleotides are TGTGCCAGCAGCAGAACCATAGCGGCGAGCTCCTACAATGAGCAGTTCTTC. Translation: CASSRTIAASSYNEQFF.

This clonotype has a handful of counts. J is TRBJ2-5 and V is TRBV7-8; TRBD1 agrees at 9 bases. Losses at the gene ends were 5 bases for V and 4 bases for J; bases not matched to a gene: 8. Looked up from germline, CDR1 is SGHVS and CDR2 is FQNEAQ. The length of the CDR3 is 15 residues. In nucleotides, the CDR3 is TGTGCCAGCAGCCCGAACGACAGGGGGGGAGAGACCCAGTACTTC. This sequence encodes CASSPNDRGGETQYF.

The J gene is TRBJ2-3, the V gene TRBV7-6, with a tentative D call TRBD2 (5 bases). The CDR3 extends over 16 amino acids. Deletions cut 1 base from V and 1 base from J, with 12 bases between. Germline assignment: CDR1 SGHVS and CDR2 FNYEAQ. The CDR3 region has the DNA TGTGCCAGCAGCTTAGTCCCCGTCGGGGGCACAGATACGCAGTATTTT. Amino acid sequence: CASSLVPVGGTDTQYF.

This clonotype was counted many times. This rearrangement joins TRBV7-2 to TRBJ1-4, with unresolved D. CDR1 and CDR2 from the germline V gene are SGHTA and FQGNSA. Trimming left V 1 base short and J 11 bases short, with 11 bases between. CDR3 size: 13 residues. The CDR3 loop reads CASSLVREDKLFF. DNA of the CDR3: TGTGCCAGCAGCTTAGTGAGGGAAGATAAACTGTTTTTT.

There are a few counts of this clonotype. The chain carries TRBV28 and TRBJ2-6; 7 bases map to TRBD2. CDR1 and CDR2 (germline): MDHEN, SYDVKM. This CDR3 spans 16 amino acids. J lost 3 bases, V lost 6 bases, and 8 bases had no gene match. CDR3 protein: CASSRLGGGGANVLTF. CDR3 sequence (DNA): TGTGCCAGCAGCCGCTTGGGGGGGGGTGGGGCCAACGTCCTGACTTTC.

The chain couples TRBV6-2 or TRBV6-3 to TRBJ2-1; TRBD2 agrees at 9 bases. Germline values: CDR1 MNHEY, CDR2 SVGEGT. V lost 4 bases, J lost 4 bases, and 11 bases stayed unmatched. The CDR3 runs 17 residues. The CDR3 reads CASSLTDSGGLYNEQFF. The CDR3 DNA is TGTGCCAGCAGTTTGACGGATAGCGGGGGCCTTTACAATGAGCAGTTCTTC.

This clonotype was detected a few times. This chain links TRBV7-8 with TRBJ1-5; D is unresolved. The V gene lost 2 bases and the J gene lost 7 bases, with 9 bases spanning the gap. The CDR3 is 13 amino acids. The germline V gene has CDR1 SGHVS and CDR2 FQNEAQ. The CDR3 nucleotides are TGTGCCAGCAGCTTACGTCGCCAGCAGCCCCAGCATTTT. It yields the protein CASSLRRQQPQHF. The entire variable domain, with the rest obtained from reference TRBV7-8 and TRBJ1-5, is as follows: GAGVSQSPRYKVAKRGQDVALRCDPISGHVSLFWYQQALGQGPEFLTYFQNEAQLDKSGLPSDRFFAERPEGSVSTLKIQRTQQEDSAVYLCASSLRRQQPQHFGDGTRLSIL.

V usage is TRBV6-5 and J usage is TRBJ2-2; 10 bases map to TRBD1. The germline CDR1 and CDR2 sequences are MNHEY and SVGAGI. The CDR3 is 18 residues long. Germline trimming cut 7 bases from V and 1 base from J; bases unmatched to any gene: 12. Here the CDR3 DNA reads TGTGCCAGCAATCGGGACAGGGGCGGTGTGATGAACACCGGGGAGCTGTTTTTT. Amino acids: CASNRDRGGVMNTGELFF.

This chain links TRBV27 with TRBJ2-2; 11 nucleotides agree with TRBD2. The V and J ends lost 2 bases and 7 bases, in that order; junction bases with no gene match: 9. This CDR3 contains 17 residues. Germline assignment: CDR1 MNHEY and CDR2 SMNVEV (reference sequence). CDR3 sequence (DNA): TGTGCCAGCAGTTTAACTAGCGGGAGTCTCCAGTTCGGGGAGCTGTTTTTT. Translated: CASSLTSGSLQFGELFF.

The gene calls are TRBV6-2 or TRBV6-3 and TRBJ2-1, with D unresolved. V gave up 6 bases and J gave up 9 bases, with 24 bases separating them. CDR1 and CDR2 (germline): MNHEY, SVGEGT. The CDR3 is 16 amino acids. The CDR3 loop reads CASSRKDPLRRGEQFF. DNA of the CDR3: TGTGCCAGCAGCCGTAAAGACCCACTTAGGAGAGGTGAGCAGTTCTTC.

This clonotype was found a few times. The chain links TRBV28 to TRBJ2-2; no firm D call. The V end lost 5 bases, the J end lost 2 bases, and 9 bases lay between the germline ends. The length of the CDR3 is 14 residues. From germline, CDR1 is MDHEN and CDR2 SYDVKM. CDR3 amino acids: CASSPHPNTGELFF. CDR3 DNA: TGTGCCAGCAGTCCTCATCCCAACACCGGGGAGCTGTTTTTT.

This chain connects TRBV5-1 to TRBJ2-5; D remains ambiguous. The CDR3 is 14 amino acids. Per the germline V gene, CDR1 is SGHRS and CDR2 is YFSETQ. V was shortened by 0 bases and J by 5 bases, with 11 bases between the two germline ends. CDR3 nucleotide sequence: TGCGCCAGCAGCTTGGGACACGAAGAGGAGACCCAGTACTTC. This gives the protein CASSLGHEEETQYF. Complete variable domain (other parts from reference TRBV5-1 and TRBJ2-5): KAGVTQTPRYLIKTRGQQVTLSCSPISGHRSVSWYQQTPGQGLQFLFEYFSETQRNKGNFPGRFSGRQFSNSRSEMNVSTLELGDSALYLCASSLGHEEETQYFGPGTRLLVL.

This chain links TRBV7-2 with TRBJ2-7, with TRBD1 identical over 8 bases. Trimming took 5 bases from V and 3 from J; bases not matched to a gene: 9. Germline V CDR1 and CDR2: SGHTA, FQGNSA. This CDR3 is built from 15 residues. CDR3 loop: CASSANGQGLYEQYF. In DNA form, the CDR3 reads TGTGCCAGCAGCGCTAACGGACAGGGCCTCTACGAGCAGTACTTC.

This clonotype is a singleton in its sample. V usage is TRBV6-5 and J usage is TRBJ1-2; 8 nucleotides agree with TRBD1. The CDR3 consists of 12 residues. Germline V gene lookup returns CDR1 MNHEY and CDR2 SVGAGI. V dropped 7 bases and J dropped 4; count of bases not matched to a gene: 2. CDR3 sequence (DNA): TGTGCCAGCACTACAGGGGGCTATGGCTACACCTTC. Translated, it gives CASTTGGYGYTF.

This chain connects TRBV20-1 to TRBJ1-4; 10 bases agree with TRBD1. CDR1 DFQATT and CDR2 SNEGSKA come from the germline V gene (reference sequence). Trimming at V came to 0 bases and at J to 6 bases, leaving 7 bases not matched to a gene. The CDR3 has 16 amino acids. CDR3 protein: CSARDLFGTGDEKLFF. The CDR3 coding sequence is TGCAGTGCTAGAGATCTATTTGGGACAGGGGATGAAAAACTGTTTTTT.

This clonotype was counted many times. This chain links TRBV7-2 with TRBJ1-1; D not resolved. This CDR3 spans 13 amino acids. The V end was cut by 4 bases, the J end by 5 bases, with 11 bases between. Germline CDR1 is SGHTA and CDR2 is FQGNSA. The CDR3 protein is CASSSHGRTEAFF. The CDR3 region has the DNA TGTGCCAGCAGCTCCCACGGGAGGACTGAAGCTTTCTTT.

The rearrangement uses TRBV27 and TRBJ2-1, with 11 bases identical to TRBD2. Germline CDR1 reads MNHEY; CDR2 reads SMNVEV (reference sequence). The CDR3 length is 16 residues. V lost 4 bases, J lost 6 bases, and 8 bases stayed unmatched. This CDR3 reads CASSSSTSGSFNEQFF. CDR3 DNA sequence: TGTGCCAGCAGTTCCTCCACTAGCGGGAGTTTCAATGAGCAGTTCTTC.

This chain links TRBV4-3 with TRBJ2-3, with 10 bases fitting TRBD2. The CDR3 is 16 residues long. V was clipped by 3 bases and J by 5 bases; unmatched bases: 8. Germline V gene lookup returns CDR1 LGHNA and CDR2 YSLEER. In nucleotides, the CDR3 is TGCGCCAGCAGCCACGAAACTAGCGGGACGGGAGATACGCAGTATTTT. Protein: CASSHETSGTGDTQYF.

With respect to this clonotype: One end of the junction fails to match germline, which may point to a read error. V and J are TRBV5-3 and TRBJ1-5, with a weak D call TRBD1 (5 bases). TRBV5-3 is marked as an open reading frame, function uncertain. The CDR3 is 15 amino acids. The CDR3 loop reads CASSLGSGRGQPQHF. CDR3 nucleotide sequence: TGTGCCAGCAGCTTGGGTTCAGGGAGAGGTCAGCCCCAGCATTTT.

J is TRBJ2-1 and V is TRBV27, with 7 bases aligning to TRBD2. The CDR3 length is 14 residues. Trimming removed 7 bases from V and 0 bases from J; junction bases left unmatched: 3. CDR1 and CDR2 (germline): MNHEY, SMNVEV (reference sequence). CDR3 nucleotide sequence: TGTGCCAGCACCCGGGGGGACTCCTACAATGAGCAGTTCTTC. This codes for CASTRGDSYNEQFF.

The rearrangement joins TRBV10-3 to TRBJ1-5; perhaps TRBD1 as D (5 bases). V was cut by 6 bases and J by 6 bases, with 12 bases left in between. The CDR3 runs to 13 residues. Germline lookup yields CDR1 ENHRY and CDR2 SYGVKD. The CDR3 region is CAISSSGGQPQHF. The CDR3 coding sequence is TGTGCCATCAGCAGCTCTGGGGGTCAGCCCCAGCATTTT.

As regards this clonotype: A clone one base away is much larger, so this may be a read error. The rearrangement joins TRBV7-2 to TRBJ2-1; 7 bases align to TRBD1. In germline, CDR1 is SGHTA, CDR2 FQGNSA. The J segment lost 3 bases and the V segment lost 5 bases, leaving 7 bases of the junction unmatched. The CDR3 runs 15 residues. The CDR3 protein is CASSLTGDGYNEQFF. The CDR3, as DNA: TGTGCCAGCAGCCTCACAGGGGATGGCTACAATGAGCAGTTCTTC. Full variable domain (rest looked up from reference TRBV7-2 and TRBJ2-1): GAGVSQSPSNKVTEKGKDVELRCDPISGHTALYWYRQSLGQGLEFLIYFQGNSAPDKSGLPSDRFSAERTGGSVSTLTIQRTQQEDSAVYLCASSLTGDGYNEQFFGPGTRLTVL.

This clonotype was seen only a few times. This sequence joins TRBV30 and TRBJ2-7, with D unresolved. This CDR3 is 11 amino acids long. Looked up from germline, CDR1 is GTSNPN and CDR2 is SVGIG (reference sequence). The V and J ends lost 4 bases and 2 bases respectively, with 6 bases between them. This CDR3 is CAWKRAYEQYF. In DNA, the CDR3 is TGTGCCTGGAAACGGGCCTACGAGCAGTACTTC.

This clonotype was counted ten times or more. The J gene is TRBJ1-1, the V gene TRBV7-8; no definite D call. The CDR3 totals 12 residues. Germline CDR1 and CDR2: SGHVS and FQNEAQ. The V and J ends lost 5 bases and 5 bases respectively, with 9 bases between them. CDR3 residues: CASSPSDTEAFF. The CDR3 DNA reads as TGTGCCAGCAGCCCCTCGGATACTGAAGCTTTCTTT.

This clonotype was observed a handful of times. The CDR3 DNA reads as TGTGCCAGCACCCACGGCGACAGGGGGAGCGGGAGGTTCTACGAGCAGTACTTC. Translated: CASTHGDRGSGRFYEQYF. The rearrangement uses TRBV6-1 and TRBJ2-7; D possibly matches TRBD1 or TRBD2 (9 bases each). Germline lookup yields CDR1 MNHNS and CDR2 SASEGT. V lost 7 bases to trimming and J lost 3 bases, with 28 bases between them. This CDR3 spans 18 amino acids.

The CDR3 sequence: CASSYSPPWTGGGKGTYGYTF. The CDR3, as DNA: TGTGCCAGCAGTTACTCGCCCCCCTGGACCGGCGGGGGGAAAGGGACCTATGGCTACACCTTC. The genes are TRBV6-6 and TRBJ1-2; tentatively, D is TRBD1 (5 bases). The CDR3 sequence is 21 residues long. The germline V gene has CDR1 MNHNY and CDR2 SVGAGI (reference sequence). The V end lost 0 bases, the J end lost 4 bases, and 30 bases lay between the germline ends.